This T cell receptor beta chain was found in a study of a mutant IDH1 vaccine in newly diagnosed glioma. Study at large: The study gave patients eight vaccinations in weeks 1, 3, 5, 7, 11, 15, 19, 23. Initiation of the vaccine course occurred 4-6 weeks after radiotherapy alone, or alongside temozolomide cycles.

Turning to this clone: Its antigen is undetermined.

Sequencing was performed with immunoSEQ multiplex PCR; in TCRdb, only in-frame clones are kept and a portion is missing. Here the sample spans around 36,000 clones, 90% to 95% being singletons. The time point denotes: week 5, during vaccination. The investigators gave 300 ug of mutant IDH1 20-mer peptide in each vaccine dose, together with topical imiquimod. The germline V gene has CDR1 LGHNA and CDR2 YNFKEQ. The germline V and J ends were trimmed by 0 bases and 3 bases, with 12 bases remaining between them. This CDR3 is built from 15 residues. This sequence originates from a man aged 50 or older with glioma. The specimen comprised PBMCs, sampled from a glioma patient whose treatment included an IDH1 peptide vaccine. The chain employs TRBV4-2 and TRBJ2-7; TRBD1 is a possible D gene (6 bases). CDR3 nucleotides: TGTGCCAGCAGCCAAGATCGGGCAGGGGTCTACGAGCAGTACTTC. As protein: CASSQDRAGVYEQYF.